The 18 T cell receptor beta chains below come from one sample, sequenced in a study of beta chain features in type 1 diabetes listed by TCRdb under 2018. Library creation used the immunoSEQ multiplex PCR assay. The entire amount of isolated RNA was reverse transcribed using the High Capacity cDNA Reverse Transcription Kit, so the sequenced TCRB transcripts were expressed ones. This immuneACCESS table, as held by TCRdb, lists in-frame sequences with V and J called but not all clones. Of the missing ones, under half trace to an unresolved V gene in checked studies; the others have no known cause. Here the sample has fewer than 650,000 clones; about 14% occur a single time. Under 0.095% of the sample comes from the top ten. The sequenced sample consisted of naive CD4+ T cells from blood. Explained via the paper, the cell subset or site label denotes: true naive CD4+ T cells. The receptors were gathered from a man between 18 and 35 years old in good health.

This clone was seen a handful of times. The chain has TRBV7-9 and TRBJ1-2, with 7 bases lining up with TRBD1. Germline lookup yields CDR1 SEHNR and CDR2 FQNEAQ (reference sequence). CDR3 length: 15 amino acids. V was pared by 4 bases and J by 8 bases, with 13 bases of the junction left unmatched. The CDR3 DNA is TGTGCCAGCAGCTATAGTATTCTAGGGGGCTTCGGCTACACCTTC. It is translated as CASSYSILGGFGYTF.

The chain has TRBV18 and TRBJ2-1; 9 bases are shared with TRBD1. CDR1 and CDR2 (germline): KGHSH, LQKENI. This CDR3 has 15 residues. V lost 6 bases to trimming and J lost 4 bases; unmatched junction nucleotides: 7. CDR3 amino acids: CASSKGTGTYNEQFF. The CDR3 DNA reads as TGTGCCAGCTCGAAGGGGACAGGGACTTACAATGAGCAGTTCTTC.

The chain combines TRBV7-2 with TRBJ2-1, with D perhaps TRBD1 (5 bases). Trimming took 1 base from V and 9 from J, leaving 16 bases between them. The CDR3 contains 15 residues. Germline V CDR1 and CDR2: SGHTA, FQGNSA. Here the CDR3 reads CASSLVGEIRGEQFF. The DNA of the CDR3 is TGTGCCAGCAGCTTAGTAGGGGAAATACGTGGTGAGCAGTTCTTC.

In its sample, this clone was seen a few times. The V and J genes are TRBV5-4 and TRBJ2-1, with 9 nucleotides matching TRBD1. V was pared by 5 bases and J by 5 bases, with 8 bases of the junction left unmatched. CDR3 size: 15 residues. Germline V gene sequence: CDR1 SGHNT, CDR2 YYREEE (reference sequence). This CDR3 is CASSLPGQGNNEQFF. CDR3 nucleotides: TGTGCCAGCAGTTTACCGGGACAGGGTAACAATGAGCAGTTCTTC.

The chain has TRBV18 and TRBJ1-2, with D possibly matching TRBD1 (6 bases). With 5 bases removed from V and 0 bases from J, the gap between germline ends came to 10 bases. Germline V gives CDR1 KGHSH, CDR2 LQKENI. The CDR3 extends over 14 amino acids. The DNA of the CDR3 is TGTGCCAGCTCAATGGACAGAACTAACTATGGCTACACCTTC. Its translation: CASSMDRTNYGYTF. The full variable domain, rest sourced from reference TRBV18 and TRBJ1-2, is NAGVMQNPRHLVRRRGQEARLRCSPMKGHSHVYWYRQLPEEGLKFMVYLQKENIIDESGMPKERFSAEFPKEGPSILRIQQVVRGDSAAYFCASSMDRTNYGYTFGSGTRLTVV.

This chain uses TRBV11-2 with TRBJ2-1; 8 bases fit TRBD2. In germline, CDR1 is SGHAT, CDR2 FQNNGV. The CDR3 runs 14 residues. Unmatched junction bases numbered 7, after V lost 0 bases and J lost 12 bases. The CDR3 sequence: CASSLETSGRGQFF. The DNA of the CDR3 is TGTGCCAGCAGCTTAGAAACTAGCGGCCGGGGGCAGTTCTTC.

The V gene is TRBV7-9, the J gene TRBJ2-2, with 10 bases that match TRBD1. The germline CDR1 and CDR2 sequences are SEHNR and FQNEAQ (reference sequence). The CDR3 length is 15 residues. With V trimmed by 6 bases and J by 5 bases, 6 bases remained unmatched. CDR3 region: CASRADRGRTGELFF. As DNA, the CDR3 is TGTGCCAGCAGAGCGGACAGGGGGAGAACCGGGGAGCTGTTTTTT.

This clone came up a few times. The chain carries TRBV29-1 and TRBJ2-2, with 9 bases identical to TRBD1. Germline trimming cut 6 bases from V and 4 bases from J; bases unmatched to any gene: 9. The CDR3 has 15 amino acids. Germline assignment: CDR1 SQVTM and CDR2 ANQGSEA. CDR3 sequence (DNA): TGCAGCGTGAGAGGGGGGACAGGGTCCACCGGGGAGCTGTTTTTT. Translated: CSVRGGTGSTGELFF.

Notes on this clone: The same CDR3 arises from other DNA sequences in this sample as well. The V gene is TRBV5-1, the J gene TRBJ1-2; D may be TRBD1 (5 bases). This CDR3 contains 15 residues. Per germline, CDR1 SGHRS and CDR2 YFSETQ. V was cut by 0 bases and J by 2 bases, with 11 bases left in between. The DNA for the CDR3 is TGCGCCAGCAGCTTGGCCGGGGGACTCAACTATGGCTACACCTTC. It codes for CASSLAGGLNYGYTF.

The chain links TRBV25-1 to TRBJ2-5; 9 nucleotides agree with TRBD1. V dropped 5 bases and J dropped 4; count of bases not matched to a gene: 11. The CDR3 totals 16 residues. The V gene's germline CDR1 is MGHDK and CDR2 SYGVNS. The CDR3 DNA reads as TGTGCCAGCAGTCCTCAGACAGGGGGTGTCGGAGAGACCCAGTACTTC. Amino acid sequence: CASSPQTGGVGETQYF.

This clone was found a few times. This chain joins TRBV18 and TRBJ2-1, with 9 bases aligning to TRBD1. J gave up 8 bases and V 3 bases, and 11 bases lay outside the gene matches. The CDR3 is made up of 16 amino acids. The germline gives CDR1 KGHSH, CDR2 LQKENI. The CDR3 DNA reads TGTGCCAGCTCACCGCCTACAGGGGGCGTTATCTATGAGCAGTTCTTC. As protein: CASSPPTGGVIYEQFF.

About this clone: In the same sample, other DNA sequences code for this CDR3. This rearrangement joins TRBV9 to TRBJ1-2; no clear D. Germline lookup yields CDR1 SGDLS and CDR2 YYNGEE. V shed 4 bases and J shed 3 bases, with 4 bases lying between them. The CDR3 has 11 amino acids. In DNA form, the CDR3 reads TGTGCCAGCAGCCGTGACTATGGCTACACCTTC. It translates to CASSRDYGYTF.

This clone was picked up a small number of times. This chain uses TRBV7-9 with TRBJ1-1; D remains ambiguous. This CDR3 has 15 amino acids. Germline-derived CDR1 and CDR2 are SEHNR and FQNEAQ (reference sequence). V gave up 5 bases and J gave up 2 bases, with 15 bases separating them. The DNA for the CDR3 is TGTGCCAGCAGCGGGTCGGAACTCGGAAACACTGAAGCTTTCTTT. This translates into CASSGSELGNTEAFF.

The chain carries TRBV5-1 and TRBJ2-7, with 15 bases fitting TRBD2. Germline V gene lookup returns CDR1 SGHRS and CDR2 YFSETQ. V was pared by 2 bases and J by 4 bases, with 13 bases of the junction left unmatched. The CDR3 consists of 19 residues. The CDR3 here is CASSLSGTSGRRTFYEQYF. CDR3 bases: TGCGCCAGCAGCTTATCCGGGACTAGCGGGAGGAGAACCTTTTACGAGCAGTACTTC. Combining the CDR3 with reference TRBV5-1 and TRBJ2-7 gives the whole variable domain KAGVTQTPRYLIKTRGQQVTLSCSPISGHRSVSWYQQTPGQGLQFLFEYFSETQRNKGNFPGRFSGRQFSNSRSEMNVSTLELGDSALYLCASSLSGTSGRRTFYEQYFGPGTRLTVT.

This clone was detected only a few times. The V and J genes are TRBV6-5 and TRBJ2-7; the D gene is possibly TRBD2 (6 bases). CDR1 and CDR2 from the germline V gene are MNHEY and SVGAGI. V gave up 0 bases and J gave up 5 bases, with 17 bases separating them. The CDR3 is 16 residues long. As DNA, the CDR3 is TGTGCCAGCAGTTACTCGTTTGCGGGGAGGCGCCACGAGCAGTACTTC. This translates into CASSYSFAGRRHEQYF.

There are a few counts of this clone. The chain combines TRBV18 with TRBJ1-3, with 7 bases fitting TRBD1. Germline CDR1 reads KGHSH; CDR2 reads LQKENI. CDR3 length: 16 amino acids. V lost 4 bases, J lost 0 bases, and 6 bases stayed unmatched. CDR3 nucleotides: TGTGCCAGCTCACACTCCCGGGACAGCTCTGGAAACACCATATATTTT. Protein sequence: CASSHSRDSSGNTIYF.

This clone showed up just a few times. This rearrangement joins TRBV10-3 to TRBJ2-2; possible D gene TRBD1, 5 bases. Germline V gene lookup returns CDR1 ENHRY and CDR2 SYGVKD. The CDR3 extends over 18 amino acids. V gave up 6 bases and J gave up 1 base, with 21 bases separating them. CDR3 protein: CAIRGQEPLFLNTGELFF. CDR3 coding DNA: TGTGCCATCAGGGGGCAGGAACCATTATTCCTGAACACCGGGGAGCTGTTTTTT.

The chain uses TRBV18 and TRBJ2-7; D ambiguous. The CDR3 length is 15 residues. CDR1 KGHSH and CDR2 LQKENI come from the germline V gene. V lost 4 bases and J lost 2, with 15 bases in between. The CDR3 nucleotides are TGTGCCAGCTCACTACCGGGCCTAGGTGCCTACGAGCAGTACTTC. Protein: CASSLPGLGAYEQYF.